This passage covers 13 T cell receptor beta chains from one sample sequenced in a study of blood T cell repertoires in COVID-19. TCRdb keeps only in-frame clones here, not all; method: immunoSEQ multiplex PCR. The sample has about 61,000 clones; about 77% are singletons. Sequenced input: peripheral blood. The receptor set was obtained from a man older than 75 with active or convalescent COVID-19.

In DNA, the CDR3 is TGTGCCAGCAAAAGCGGGGGGCGTAGCAATCAGCCCCAGCATTTT. This translates into CASKSGGRSNQPQHF. The chain couples TRBV6-5 to TRBJ1-5; a weak D match, TRBD1 (6 bases). The CDR3 is 15 residues long. Germline V gene lookup returns CDR1 MNHEY and CDR2 SVGAGI. V gave up 7 bases and J gave up 0 bases, with 13 bases separating them.

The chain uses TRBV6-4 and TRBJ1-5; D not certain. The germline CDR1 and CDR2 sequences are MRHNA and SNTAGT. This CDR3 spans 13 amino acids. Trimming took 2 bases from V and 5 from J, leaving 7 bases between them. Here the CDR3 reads CASSDREDQPQHF. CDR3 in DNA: TGTGCCAGCAGTGACAGGGAGGATCAGCCCCAGCATTTT.

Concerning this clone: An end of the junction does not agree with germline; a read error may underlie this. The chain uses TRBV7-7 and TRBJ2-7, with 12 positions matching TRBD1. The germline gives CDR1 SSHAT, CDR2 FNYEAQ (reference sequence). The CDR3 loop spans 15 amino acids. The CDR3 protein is CASSLGTGGFYEQYF. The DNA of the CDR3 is TGTGCTAGCAGCTTAGGGACAGGGGGCTTCTACGAGCAGTACTTC.

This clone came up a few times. The CDR3 bases are TGTGCCAGCAGCGACCGGGGGGACTACAATGAGCAGTTCTTC. Translating gives CASSDRGDYNEQFF. The chain links TRBV3-1 (or the pseudogene TRBV3-2) to TRBJ2-1; the match to TRBD2 covers 7 bases. The CDR3 runs to 14 residues. V was clipped by 5 bases and J by 3 bases; unmatched bases: 4. Looked up from germline, CDR1 is LGHDT and CDR2 is YNNKEL (reference sequence).

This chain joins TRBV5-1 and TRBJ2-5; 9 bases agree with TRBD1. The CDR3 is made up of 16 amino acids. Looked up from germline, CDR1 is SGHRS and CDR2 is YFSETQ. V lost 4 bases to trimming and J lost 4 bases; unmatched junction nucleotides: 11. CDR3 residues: CASSPTGTGKRETQYF. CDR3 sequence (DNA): TGCGCCAGCAGCCCTACCGGGACAGGGAAACGAGAGACCCAGTACTTC.

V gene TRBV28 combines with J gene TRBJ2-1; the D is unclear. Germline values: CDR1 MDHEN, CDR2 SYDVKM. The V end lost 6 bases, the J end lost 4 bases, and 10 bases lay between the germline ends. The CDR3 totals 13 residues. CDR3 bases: TGTGCCAGCAGACAAACAGCATACAATGAGCAGTTCTTC. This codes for CASRQTAYNEQFF.

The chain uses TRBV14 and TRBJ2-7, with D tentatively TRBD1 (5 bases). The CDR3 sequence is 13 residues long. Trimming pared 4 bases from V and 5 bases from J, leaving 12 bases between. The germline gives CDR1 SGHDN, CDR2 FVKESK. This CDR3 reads CASSRAGSHEQYF. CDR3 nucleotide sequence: TGTGCCAGCAGCCGGGCAGGGTCCCACGAGCAGTACTTC.

CDR3 region: CASSPVQANTGELFF. In nucleotides, the CDR3 is TGTGCCAGCTCACCAGTACAGGCGAACACCGGGGAGCTGTTTTTT. The chain is built from TRBV18 and TRBJ2-2; D might be TRBD1 (5 bases). This CDR3 has 15 amino acids. V lost 2 bases and J 0 bases, leaving 7 bases between the germline ends. Germline values: CDR1 KGHSH, CDR2 LQKENI.

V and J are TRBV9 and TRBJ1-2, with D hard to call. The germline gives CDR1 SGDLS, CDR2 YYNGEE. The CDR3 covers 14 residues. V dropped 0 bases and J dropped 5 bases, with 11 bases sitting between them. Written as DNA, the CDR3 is TGTGCCAGCAGCGTAGGCCCGGGAGAATATGGCTACACCTTC. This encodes CASSVGPGEYGYTF.

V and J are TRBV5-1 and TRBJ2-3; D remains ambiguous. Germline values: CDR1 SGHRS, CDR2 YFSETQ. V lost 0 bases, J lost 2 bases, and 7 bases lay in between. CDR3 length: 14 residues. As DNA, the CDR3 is TGCGCCAGCAGCTTGGGGAGTATCACAGATACGCAGTATTTT. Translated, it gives CASSLGSITDTQYF. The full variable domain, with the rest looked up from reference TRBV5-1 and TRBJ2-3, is KAGVTQTPRYLIKTRGQQVTLSCSPISGHRSVSWYQQTPGQGLQFLFEYFSETQRNKGNFPGRFSGRQFSNSRSEMNVSTLELGDSALYLCASSLGSITDTQYFGPGTRLTVL.

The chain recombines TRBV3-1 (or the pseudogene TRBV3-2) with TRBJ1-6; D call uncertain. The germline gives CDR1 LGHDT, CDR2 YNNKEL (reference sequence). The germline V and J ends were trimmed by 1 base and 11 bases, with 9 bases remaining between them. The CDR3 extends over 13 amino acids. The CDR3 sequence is CASSQVMRAPLHF. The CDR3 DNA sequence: TGTGCCAGCAGCCAAGTTATGAGGGCACCCCTCCACTTT.

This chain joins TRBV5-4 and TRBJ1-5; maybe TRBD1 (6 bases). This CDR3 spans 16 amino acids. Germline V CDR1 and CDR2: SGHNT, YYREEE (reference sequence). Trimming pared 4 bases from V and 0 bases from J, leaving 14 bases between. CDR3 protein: CASSPDPQGSNQPQHF. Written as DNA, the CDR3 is TGTGCCAGCAGCCCAGACCCACAGGGTAGCAATCAGCCCCAGCATTTT.

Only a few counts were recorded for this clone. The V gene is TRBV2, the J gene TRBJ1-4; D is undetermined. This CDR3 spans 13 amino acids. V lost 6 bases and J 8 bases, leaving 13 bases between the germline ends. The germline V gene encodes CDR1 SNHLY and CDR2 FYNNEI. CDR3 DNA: TGTGCCAGCAGCGATCAGCGAGGGGAAAAACTGTTTTTT. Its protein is CASSDQRGEKLFF.